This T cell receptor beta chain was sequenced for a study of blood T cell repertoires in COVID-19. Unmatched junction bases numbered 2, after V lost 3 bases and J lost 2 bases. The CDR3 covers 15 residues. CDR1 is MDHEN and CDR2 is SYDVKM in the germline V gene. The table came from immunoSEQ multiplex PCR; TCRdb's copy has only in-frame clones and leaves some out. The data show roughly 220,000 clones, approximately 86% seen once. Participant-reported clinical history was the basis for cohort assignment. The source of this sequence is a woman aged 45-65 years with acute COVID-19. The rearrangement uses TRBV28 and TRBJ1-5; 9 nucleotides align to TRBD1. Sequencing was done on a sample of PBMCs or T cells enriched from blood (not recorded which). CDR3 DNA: TGTGCCAGCAGTTTGGACAGGGGCGGCAATCAGCCCCAGCATTTT. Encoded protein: CASSLDRGGNQPQHF.